The entry below describes one TCR beta chain. It lacks a known antigen. Per-base quality was not reported, and no clone a single base away is much larger than it. This sample is part of a study of identical twins (dated by TCRdb to between 2015 and 2016). Background for the entire study: To test whether fetal clonotypes persist, this study deep-sequenced TCR alpha and beta repertoires from monozygotic twins, from unrelated adults of various ages, and from cord blood. To rule out contamination, replicate twin experiments were performed at different times with different library preparation protocols.

The library relied on 5' RACE. TCRdb names Illumina HiSeq 2000 as the instrument used. A universal primer binding site was added through template switching, and the final cDNA carried a unique molecular identifier so that TCR cDNA molecules could be counted accurately. First-strand cDNA for TCR alpha and beta chains was synthesized from specific primers in the conserved constant-segment region. To control for contamination, every cDNA library was double barcoded, receiving both a SMART-Mk sample barcode and Illumina barcodes. TruSeq adapter sequences, together with Illumina sample barcodes, were added in two successive PCR steps. The Illumina HiSeq platform was used with custom primers to sequence TCR alpha and beta cDNA libraries. Turning to the authors' computational methods: MiGEC was used to process raw reads and extract unique molecular identifiers, and MiXCR was used to find CDR3 positions. For each individual, recombination models were inferred using an EM algorithm with the repgenHMM and IGoR tools. Shared clonotype analysis was performed with the tcR package in R, normalizing sharing by the product of cloneset sizes. To study raw recombination without the effects of thymic and clonal selection, out-of-frame nonproductive sequences were analyzed. TCRdb took the public reads, trimmed them with fastp at Q25, ran MiXCR for clone calling and kept in-frame beta chains. Every entry covers one CDR3 protein and lists the most common genes and DNA from its rows. The V and J calls here are based on TCRdb, not the publication. The sample table lists fewer than 450,000 distinct CDR3 sequences, 9% to 10% of them with a count of one. The ten largest clones represent under 9.5% of the sample.

Trimming takes 1 base from V and 0 bases from J, and the germline ends sit 10 bases apart. Inclusive of the bounding cysteine and phenylalanine, the CDR3 is 15 residues long. The entry retains the CDR3 DNA only, 45 bases that are in frame from base 1. CDR1 LNHNV and CDR2 YYDKDF were looked up in the germline V gene (reference sequence). Only healthy Caucasian donors were included. The study also sequenced three unrelated non-twin adults: a male aged 18 to 30, a male aged 50 to 59 and a female aged 50 to 59. Using Miltenyi CD45RO+ enrichment and human naive T-cell isolation kits, memory (CD45RO+) and naive T cells were isolated from PBMC. Study-level results and caveats: Because the same donors could not be followed over many years, the conclusions depended on cross-sectional statistical analysis. Fewer insertions were carried by abundant cord blood beta clonotypes, a similar but weaker trend appeared in young adult naive repertoires, and no such trend appeared in memory repertoires. Compared with coincidental sharing between unrelated individuals, out-of-frame TCR alpha sequences shared between twins had an excess of sequences with low generation probability. In beta out-of-frame sequences, excess twin sharing was weaker, because having fewer shared sequences lowered the signal-to-noise ratio. Invariant T cells such as MAIT and iNKT could partly confound zero-insertion analyses, though diverse VJ usage argued against this for most clonotypes. Out-of-frame TCR alpha sharing in monozygotic twins was systematically underestimated by recombination models, whereas sharing between unrelated individuals was in agreement with the recombination models.

This clonotype originated in a woman in her 50s in good health. The sequenced sample was naive T cells sorted from blood. In light of the paper, this sample's cell subset or site label describes: cells isolated with a human naive T-cell isolation kit. The chain is encoded by TRBV15 joined to TRBJ2-7; no D gene is confidently identified. The sequenced DNA: TGTGCCACCAGCAGAGGAGGTGGCTCCTCCTACGAGCAGTACTTC. It translates as CATSRGGGSSYEQYF.